These 18 T cell receptor beta chains originate from one sample sequenced in a study of response to subunit inactivated influenza vaccine. TCRdb reprocessed the RT-PCR reads via MiXCR and lists one record per CDR3 protein. The sample lists approximately 530,000 distinct CDR3 sequences, roughly 13% seen once, with around 13% in the top ten. Sequenced material: PBMCs from blood, taken around seven weeks after vaccination. The receptors derive from a man over 45 who received an inactivated influenza vaccine.

The genes are TRBV5-6 and TRBJ2-7; tentative D call: TRBD2 (5 bases). CDR1 SGHDT and CDR2 YYEEEE come from the germline V gene. Trimming left V 4 bases short and J 1 base short, with 15 bases between. This CDR3 contains 15 residues. This CDR3 reads CASSLRRYTSYEQYF. The CDR3 DNA reads TGTGCCAGCAGCCTCCGGAGGTACACATCCTACGAGCAGTACTTC.

The chain combines TRBV9 with TRBJ2-2; D might be TRBD2 (6 bases). The ends were cut back, 4 bases at V and 2 bases at J, with 15 bases in the middle. This CDR3 is built from 16 residues. CDR1 and CDR2 from the germline V gene are SGDLS and YYNGEE. The CDR3 bases are TGTGCCAGCAGCCCCCGTAGTAGCGGTAACACCGGGGAGCTGTTTTTT. Protein: CASSPRSSGNTGELFF.

In its sample, this clonotype was seen many times. The chain carries TRBV5-1 and TRBJ2-7, with TRBD2 matching over 10 bases. The CDR3 is made up of 15 amino acids. The trim removed 0 bases at V and 4 bases at J, leaving 4 bases unmatched. CDR1 and CDR2 from the germline V gene are SGHRS and YFSETQ. Here the CDR3 DNA reads TGCGCCAGCAGCTTGGAGGCTAGCGGGAGTTACGAGCAGTACTTC. This sequence encodes CASSLEASGSYEQYF.

This clonotype was observed many times. This chain joins TRBV7-9 and TRBJ2-1; unclear D gene. CDR3 size: 15 residues. CDR1 and CDR2 (germline): SEHNR, FQNEAQ (reference sequence). The V end was cut by 5 bases, the J end by 3 bases, with 14 bases between. Here the CDR3 reads CASSARRSRYNEQFF. DNA of the CDR3: TGTGCCAGCAGCGCACGCCGGTCGCGCTACAATGAGCAGTTCTTC.

This clonotype was seen ten or more times. The V and J genes are TRBV5-5 and TRBJ1-5, with D unclear. The V end lost 4 bases, the J end lost 0 bases, and 11 bases lay between the germline ends. Germline CDR1 SGHKS, CDR2 YYEKEE (reference sequence). CDR3 length: 15 amino acids. As DNA, the CDR3 is TGTGCCAGCAGCGACGACGGTTATAGCAATCAGCCCCAGCATTTT. Its translation is CASSDDGYSNQPQHF.

This clonotype was recorded a few times. The V and J genes are TRBV24-1 and TRBJ2-5; 7 bases align to TRBD2. Germline trimming cut 0 bases from V and 5 bases from J; bases unmatched to any gene: 5. CDR1 is KGHDR and CDR2 is SFDVKD in the germline V gene. The CDR3 is 15 residues long. This CDR3 is CATSDLTSVEETQYF. CDR3 nucleotide sequence: TGTGCCACCAGTGATTTGACTAGCGTCGAGGAGACCCAGTACTTC.

The sample holds a few counts of this clonotype. The chain uses TRBV6-1 and TRBJ1-4; TRBD1 is a possible D gene (6 bases). Looked up from germline, CDR1 is MNHNS and CDR2 is SASEGT. The CDR3 contains 15 residues. Trimming removed 3 bases from V and 8 bases from J, with 16 bases in between. CDR3 sequence reads: CASSDRTAEEEKLFF. CDR3 bases: TGTGCCAGCAGTGACCGGACAGCAGAGGAGGAAAAACTGTTTTTT.

This clonotype has a handful of counts. The chain carries TRBV15 and TRBJ2-1; TRBD2 aligns across 11 bases. Germline lookup yields CDR1 LNHNV and CDR2 YYDKDF (reference sequence). The CDR3 consists of 15 residues. J was trimmed by 7 bases and V by 4 bases; bases with no gene match: 6. CDR3: CATSKGGLAVNEQFF. CDR3 DNA sequence: TGTGCCACCAGCAAAGGGGGACTAGCGGTAAATGAGCAGTTCTTC.

This chain joins TRBV5-5 and TRBJ1-5; perhaps TRBD1 as D (5 bases). The CDR3 is 16 amino acids. Germline V gene lookup returns CDR1 SGHKS and CDR2 YYEKEE (reference sequence). V lost 5 bases and J lost 2, with 17 bases in between. This chain's CDR3 is CASREGTTIGNQPQHF. The CDR3 DNA is TGTGCCAGCAGGGAAGGGACTACCATTGGCAATCAGCCCCAGCATTTT.

In this sample, this clonotype turned up a few times. The chain links TRBV20-1 to TRBJ1-1, with D unresolved. CDR3 length equals 13 residues. Germline V gene data show CDR1 as DFQATT and CDR2 as SNEGSKA (reference sequence). Trimming took off 5 bases at V and 1 base at J, with 11 bases between the two ends. The CDR3 loop reads CSAPPSGNTEAFF. DNA for the CDR3: TGCAGTGCTCCCCCCTCGGGGAACACTGAAGCTTTCTTT.

The chain combines TRBV29-1 with TRBJ2-7; 9 bases match TRBD1. V shed 3 bases, J shed 4 bases, and the junction held 4 bases outside the gene matches. This CDR3 has 13 amino acids. CDR1 and CDR2 (germline): SQVTM, ANQGSEA. CDR3 loop: CSVEGQGDYEQYF. CDR3 DNA sequence: TGCAGCGTTGAGGGACAGGGAGATTACGAGCAGTACTTC.

The J gene is TRBJ2-1, the V gene TRBV29-1, with 7 positions matching TRBD2. Per germline, CDR1 SQVTM and CDR2 ANQGSEA. Trimming at V came to 7 bases and at J to 8 bases, leaving 11 bases not matched to a gene. The CDR3 has 13 residues. The CDR3 here is CSGGGDQVYEQFF. The CDR3 DNA reads as TGCAGCGGTGGGGGGGATCAGGTTTATGAGCAGTTCTTC.

There are many counts of this clonotype. CDR3 sequence: CASRGATGELFF. DNA of the CDR3: TGTGCCAGCAGGGGGGCCACCGGGGAGCTGTTTTTT. The rearrangement joins TRBV12-3 or TRBV12-4 to TRBJ2-2; perhaps TRBD1 as D (6 bases). The V gene lost 6 bases and the J gene lost 4 bases, with 6 bases spanning the gap. CDR3 length: 12 amino acids.

This clonotype was observed a few times. The chain employs TRBV5-5 and TRBJ2-6; 11 bases fit TRBD2. Per germline, CDR1 SGHKS and CDR2 YYEKEE (reference sequence). The CDR3 extends over 18 amino acids. The V segment lost 0 bases and the J segment 4 bases; nucleotides outside the gene matches: 6. The CDR3 is CASSLAVAGGPGANVLTF. CDR3 coding DNA: TGTGCCAGCAGCTTGGCGGTAGCGGGAGGGCCCGGGGCCAACGTCCTGACTTTC.

The V call is TRBV20-1, the J call TRBJ2-1; D unclear. Trimming left V 3 bases short and J 8 bases short, with 14 bases between. This CDR3 region has 13 residues. Per the germline V gene, CDR1 is DFQATT and CDR2 is SNEGSKA (reference sequence). The chain's CDR3 is CSASKSAFDEQFF. CDR3 DNA sequence: TGCAGTGCTAGCAAAAGCGCCTTTGATGAGCAGTTCTTC.

This clonotype was found many times. V and J are TRBV20-1 and TRBJ2-1; weak D call: TRBD1 (5 bases). The CDR3 is made up of 14 amino acids. V dropped 1 base and J dropped 3 bases, with 10 bases sitting between them. Germline V gene data show CDR1 as DFQATT and CDR2 as SNEGSKA (reference sequence). The CDR3 nucleotides are TGCAGTGCTAGAGGGGGCCCATTCTACAATGAGCAGTTCTTC. Translated, it gives CSARGGPFYNEQFF.

This clonotype was detected only a few times. J is TRBJ1-1 and V is TRBV5-1; 8 nucleotides line up with TRBD1. Trimming removed 2 bases from V and 11 bases from J; junction bases left unmatched: 2. There are 11 residues in the CDR3. Germline CDR1 is SGHRS and CDR2 is YFSETQ. The CDR3, as DNA: TGCGCCAGCAGCTTACAGGGGGAGGCTTTCTTT. Translated, it gives CASSLQGEAFF. The full variable domain, rest sourced from reference TRBV5-1 and TRBJ1-1, is KAGVTQTPRYLIKTRGQQVTLSCSPISGHRSVSWYQQTPGQGLQFLFEYFSETQRNKGNFPGRFSGRQFSNSRSEMNVSTLELGDSALYLCASSLQGEAFFGQGTRLTVV.

There are many counts of this clonotype. V usage is TRBV15 and J usage is TRBJ2-7, with 8 bases identical to TRBD1. Germline V gene data show CDR1 as LNHNV and CDR2 as YYDKDF (reference sequence). V dropped 1 base and J dropped 5; count of bases not matched to a gene: 10. CDR3 length: 16 residues. DNA of the CDR3: TGTGCCACCAGCAGAGGAGACAGGGGATCAGGTAACGAGCAGTACTTC. This sequence encodes CATSRGDRGSGNEQYF.